This T cell receptor beta chain was obtained from a study of circulating and synovial CD4+ cells in juvenile arthritis. With V trimmed by 0 bases and J by 2 bases, 3 bases remained unmatched. The CDR3 is made up of 18 amino acids. Germline loops: CDR1 KGHSH, CDR2 LQKENI. Here immunoSEQ multiplex PCR was the method, and the copy in TCRdb shows in-frame clones only, minus some. The data show 30,000 to 40,000 clones, 90% to 95% seen once. The sequence was collected from a human donor with juvenile idiopathic arthritis. The sample taken for sequencing was CD4+ T cells from blood. V gene TRBV18 combines with J gene TRBJ2-5; 16 bases line up with TRBD2. In nucleotides, the CDR3 is TGTGCCAGCTCACCACCGGGACTAGCGGGAGGGCGGCAAGAGACCCAGTACTTC. Translating gives CASSPPGLAGGRQETQYF. The full variable domain, with the rest looked up from reference TRBV18 and TRBJ2-5, is NAGVMQNPRHLVRRRGQEARLRCSPMKGHSHVYWYRQLPEEGLKFMVYLQKENIIDESGMPKERFSAEFPKEGPSILRIQQVVRGDSAAYFCASSPPGLAGGRQETQYFGPGTRLLVL.